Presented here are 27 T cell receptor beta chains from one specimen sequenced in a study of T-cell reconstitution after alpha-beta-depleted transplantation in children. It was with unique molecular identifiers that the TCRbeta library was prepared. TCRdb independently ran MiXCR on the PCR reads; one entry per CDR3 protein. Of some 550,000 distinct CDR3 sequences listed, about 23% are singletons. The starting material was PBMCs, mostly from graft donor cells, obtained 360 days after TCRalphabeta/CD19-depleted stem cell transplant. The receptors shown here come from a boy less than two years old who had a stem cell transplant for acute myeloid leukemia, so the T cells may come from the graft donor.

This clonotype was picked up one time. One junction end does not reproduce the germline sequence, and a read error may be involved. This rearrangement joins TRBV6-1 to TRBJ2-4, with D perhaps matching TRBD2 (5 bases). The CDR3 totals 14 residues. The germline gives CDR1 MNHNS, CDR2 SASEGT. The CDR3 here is CASTFLATKNIHYF. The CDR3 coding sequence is TGTGCCAGCACATTTCTAGCTACCAAAAACATTCATTACTTC.

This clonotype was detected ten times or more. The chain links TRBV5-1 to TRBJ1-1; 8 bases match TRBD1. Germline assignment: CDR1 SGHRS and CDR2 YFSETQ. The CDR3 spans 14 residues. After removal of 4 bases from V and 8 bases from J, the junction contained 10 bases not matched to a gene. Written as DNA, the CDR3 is TGCGCCAGCAGCAGGACAGGGAAGGTCTTCGAAGCTTTCTTT. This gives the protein CASSRTGKVFEAFF.

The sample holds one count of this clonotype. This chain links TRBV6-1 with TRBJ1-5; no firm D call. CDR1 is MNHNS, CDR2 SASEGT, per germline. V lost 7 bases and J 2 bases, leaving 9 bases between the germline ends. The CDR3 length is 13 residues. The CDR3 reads CASTSIGNQPQHF. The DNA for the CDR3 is TGTGCCAGCACCTCTATAGGCAATCAGCCCCAGCATTTT.

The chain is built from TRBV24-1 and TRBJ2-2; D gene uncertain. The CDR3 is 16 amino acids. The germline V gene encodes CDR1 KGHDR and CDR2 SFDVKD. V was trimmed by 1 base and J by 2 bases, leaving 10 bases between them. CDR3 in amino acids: CATSDFALKNTGELFF. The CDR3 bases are TGTGCCACCAGTGATTTTGCACTAAAAAACACCGGGGAGCTGTTTTTT.

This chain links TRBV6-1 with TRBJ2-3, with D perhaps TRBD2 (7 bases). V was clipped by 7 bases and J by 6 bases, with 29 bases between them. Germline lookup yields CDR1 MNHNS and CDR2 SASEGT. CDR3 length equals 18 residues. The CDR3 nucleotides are TGTGCCAGCACCGACCGGGTATTTTTAGGGGGGGGAGGGGATACGCAGTATTTT. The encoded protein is CASTDRVFLGGGGDTQYF.

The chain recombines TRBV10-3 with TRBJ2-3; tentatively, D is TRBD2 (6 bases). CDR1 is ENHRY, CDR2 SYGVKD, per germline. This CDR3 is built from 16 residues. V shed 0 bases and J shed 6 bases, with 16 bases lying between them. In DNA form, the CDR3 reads TGTGCCATCAGTGAGTCGGCTCCGGACTATAGTGATACGCAGTATTTT. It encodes CAISESAPDYSDTQYF.

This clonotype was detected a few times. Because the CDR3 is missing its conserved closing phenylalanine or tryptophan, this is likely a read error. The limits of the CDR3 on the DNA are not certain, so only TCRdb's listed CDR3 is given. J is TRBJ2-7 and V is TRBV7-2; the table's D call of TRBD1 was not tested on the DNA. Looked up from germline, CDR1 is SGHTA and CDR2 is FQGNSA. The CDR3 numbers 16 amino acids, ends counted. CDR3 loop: CASSLIGVKRGHRRSA.

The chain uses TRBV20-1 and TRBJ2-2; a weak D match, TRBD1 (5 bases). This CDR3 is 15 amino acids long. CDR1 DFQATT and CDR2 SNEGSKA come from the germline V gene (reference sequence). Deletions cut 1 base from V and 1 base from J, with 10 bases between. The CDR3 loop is CSARAGFRNTGELFF. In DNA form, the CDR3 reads TGCAGTGCTAGAGCAGGGTTTAGGAACACCGGGGAGCTGTTTTTT.

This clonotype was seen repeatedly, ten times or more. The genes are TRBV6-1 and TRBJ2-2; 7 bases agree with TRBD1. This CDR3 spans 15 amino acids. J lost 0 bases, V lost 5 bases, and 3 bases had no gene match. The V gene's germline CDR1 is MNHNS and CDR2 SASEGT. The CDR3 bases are TGTGCCAGCAGTCCGGGACAGTCGAACACCGGGGAGCTGTTTTTT. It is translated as CASSPGQSNTGELFF.

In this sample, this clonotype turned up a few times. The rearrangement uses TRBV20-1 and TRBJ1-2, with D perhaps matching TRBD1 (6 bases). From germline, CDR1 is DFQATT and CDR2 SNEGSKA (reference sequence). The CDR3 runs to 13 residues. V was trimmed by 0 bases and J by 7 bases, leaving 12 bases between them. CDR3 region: CSARDRGLGGYTF. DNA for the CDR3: TGCAGTGCTAGAGACAGGGGACTGGGTGGCTACACCTTC.

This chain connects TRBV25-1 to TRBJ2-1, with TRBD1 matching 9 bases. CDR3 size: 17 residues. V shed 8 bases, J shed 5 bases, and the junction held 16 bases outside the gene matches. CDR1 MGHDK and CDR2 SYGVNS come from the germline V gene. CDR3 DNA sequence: TGTGCCAGCGCCAAAGTCGTGGGACAGGGTACCCACAATGAGCAGTTCTTC. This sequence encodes CASAKVVGQGTHNEQFF. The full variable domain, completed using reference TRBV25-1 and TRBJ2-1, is EADIYQTPRYLVIGTGKKITLECSQTMGHDKMYWYQQDPGMELHLIHYSYGVNSTEKGDLSSESTVSRIRTEHFPLTLESARPSHTSQYLCASAKVVGQGTHNEQFFGPGTRLTVL.

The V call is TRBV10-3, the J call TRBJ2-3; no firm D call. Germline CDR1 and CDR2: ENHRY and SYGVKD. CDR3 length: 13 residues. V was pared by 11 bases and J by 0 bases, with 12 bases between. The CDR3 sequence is CAPLLASTDTQYF. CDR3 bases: TGTGCCCCGCTACTGGCAAGCACAGATACGCAGTATTTT.

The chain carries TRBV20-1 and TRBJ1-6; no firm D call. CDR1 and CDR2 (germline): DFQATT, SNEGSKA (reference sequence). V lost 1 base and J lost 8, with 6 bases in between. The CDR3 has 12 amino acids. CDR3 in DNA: TGCAGTGCTAGAGTCTTTGATTCACCCCTCCACTTT. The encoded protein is CSARVFDSPLHF.

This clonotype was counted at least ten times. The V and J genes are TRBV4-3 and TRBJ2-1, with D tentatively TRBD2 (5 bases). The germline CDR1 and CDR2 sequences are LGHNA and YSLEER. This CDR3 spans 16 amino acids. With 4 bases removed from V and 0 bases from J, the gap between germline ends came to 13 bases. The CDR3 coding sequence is TGCGCCAGCAGCCCAGAGGACTTTTTCTCCTACAATGAGCAGTTCTTC. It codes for CASSPEDFFSYNEQFF.

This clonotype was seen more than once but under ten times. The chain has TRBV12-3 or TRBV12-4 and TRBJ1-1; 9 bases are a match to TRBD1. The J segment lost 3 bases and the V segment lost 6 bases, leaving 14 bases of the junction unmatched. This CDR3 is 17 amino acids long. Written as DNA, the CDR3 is TGTGCCAGCAGCTCCTATCCCGGGACAGGGTACGACACTGAAGCTTTCTTT. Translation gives CASSSYPGTGYDTEAFF.

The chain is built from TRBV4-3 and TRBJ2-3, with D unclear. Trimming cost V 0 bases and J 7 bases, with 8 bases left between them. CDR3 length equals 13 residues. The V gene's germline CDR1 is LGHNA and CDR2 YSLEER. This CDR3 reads CASSQERRHTQYF. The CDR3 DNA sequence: TGCGCCAGCAGCCAAGAAAGACGACATACGCAGTATTTT.

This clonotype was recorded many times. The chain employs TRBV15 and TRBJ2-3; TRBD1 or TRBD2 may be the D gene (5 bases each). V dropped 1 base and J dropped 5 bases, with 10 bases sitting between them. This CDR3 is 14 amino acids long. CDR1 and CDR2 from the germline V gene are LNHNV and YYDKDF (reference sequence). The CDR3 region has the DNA TGTGCCACCAGCAGAGCCATGGGGGAAGATACGCAGTATTTT. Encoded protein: CATSRAMGEDTQYF. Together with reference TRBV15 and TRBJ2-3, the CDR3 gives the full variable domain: DAMVIQNPRYQVTQFGKPVTLSCSQTLNHNVMYWYQQKSSQAPKLLFHYYDKDFNNEADTPDNFQSRRPNTSFCFLDIRSPGLGDTAMYLCATSRAMGEDTQYFGPGTRLTVL.

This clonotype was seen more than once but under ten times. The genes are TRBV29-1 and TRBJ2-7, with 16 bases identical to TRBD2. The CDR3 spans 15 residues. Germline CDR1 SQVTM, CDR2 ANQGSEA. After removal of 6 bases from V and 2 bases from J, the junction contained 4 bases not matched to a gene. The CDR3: CSVPGTSGGAYEQYF. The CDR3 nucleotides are TGCAGCGTCCCCGGGACTAGCGGGGGGGCCTACGAGCAGTACTTC.

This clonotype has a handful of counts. CDR3: CASSQVEEQYF. The CDR3 DNA follows: TGTGCCAGCAGCCAGGTCGAGGAGCAGTACTTC. The chain employs TRBV7-9 and TRBJ2-7; D gene ambiguous. Germline V gene sequence: CDR1 SEHNR, CDR2 FQNEAQ (reference sequence). With 5 bases removed from V and 7 bases from J, the gap between germline ends came to 9 bases. The CDR3 runs to 11 residues.

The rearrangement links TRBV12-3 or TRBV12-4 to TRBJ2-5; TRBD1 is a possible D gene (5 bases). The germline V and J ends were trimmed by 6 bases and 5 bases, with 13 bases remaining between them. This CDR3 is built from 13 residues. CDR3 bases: TGTGCCAGCAGCTGGCAGGGTTGGGAGACCCAGTACTTC. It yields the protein CASSWQGWETQYF.

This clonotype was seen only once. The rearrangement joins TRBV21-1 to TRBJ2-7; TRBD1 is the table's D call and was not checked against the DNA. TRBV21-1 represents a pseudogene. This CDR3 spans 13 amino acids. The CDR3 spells CASGDRGLGEQYF. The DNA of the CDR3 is TGTGCCAGCGGCGATAGGGGGCTGGGGGAGCAGTACTTC.

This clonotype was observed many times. This CDR3 is CASSYSRDNIQYF. The CDR3 DNA reads TGTGCCAGCAGTTACTCGAGGGACAACATTCAGTACTTC. The chain is built from TRBV6-5 and TRBJ2-4; D may correspond to TRBD1 or TRBD2 (5 bases each). The CDR3 is made up of 13 amino acids. Germline CDR1 reads MNHEY; CDR2 reads SVGAGI. V dropped 0 bases and J dropped 7 bases, with 7 bases sitting between them.

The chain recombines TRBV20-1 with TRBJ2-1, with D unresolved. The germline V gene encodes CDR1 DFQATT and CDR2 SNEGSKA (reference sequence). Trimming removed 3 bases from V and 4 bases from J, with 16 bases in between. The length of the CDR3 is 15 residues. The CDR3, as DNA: TGCAGTGCTAGGCCCCCTGAACGGTTTTACAATGAGCAGTTCTTC. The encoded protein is CSARPPERFYNEQFF.

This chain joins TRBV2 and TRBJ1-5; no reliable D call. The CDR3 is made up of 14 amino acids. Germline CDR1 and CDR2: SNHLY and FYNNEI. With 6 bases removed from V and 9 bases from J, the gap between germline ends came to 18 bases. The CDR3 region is CASSGLGSLGPQHF. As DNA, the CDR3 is TGTGCCAGCAGCGGGCTTGGGTCCCTAGGGCCCCAGCATTTT.

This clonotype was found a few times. The CDR3 coding sequence is TGTGCCAGCAGCTTAGTTACTCTCCGGATTGGGACCCAGTACTTC. This sequence encodes CASSLVTLRIGTQYF. This sequence joins TRBV7-2 and TRBJ2-5; D remains ambiguous. V shed 1 base and J shed 7 bases, with 16 bases lying between them. CDR1 is SGHTA, CDR2 FQGNSA, per germline. CDR3 length: 15 residues.

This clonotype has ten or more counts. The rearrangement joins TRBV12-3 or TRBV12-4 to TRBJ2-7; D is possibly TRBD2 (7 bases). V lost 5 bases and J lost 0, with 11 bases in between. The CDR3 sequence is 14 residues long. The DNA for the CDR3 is TGTGCCAGCAGTCCTGGGGGGGCCTCCTACGAGCAGTACTTC. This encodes CASSPGGASYEQYF.

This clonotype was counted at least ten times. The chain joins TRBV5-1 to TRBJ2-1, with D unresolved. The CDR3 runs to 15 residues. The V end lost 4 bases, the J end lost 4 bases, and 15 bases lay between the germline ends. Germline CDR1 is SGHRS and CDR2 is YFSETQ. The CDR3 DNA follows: TGCGCCAGCAGCCCAAGGATAACTCAGTACAATGAGCAGTTCTTC. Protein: CASSPRITQYNEQFF.